A selection of T cell receptor beta chains follows, all from one sample in a study of cytomegalovirus exposure and HLA in healthy donors. Here immunoSEQ multiplex PCR was the method, and the copy in TCRdb shows in-frame clones only, minus some. The profile shows over 200,000 clones, approximately 87% of them singletons. Material: PBMCs. The receptors shown here come from a human donor in good health. CDR3s include the opening cysteine and the closing phenylalanine or tryptophan. The D gene is left open where the match is weak. Expanded clones are given a class, and other clones once, few, many or no size at all.

V: TRBV28; size: NA; D: NA; J: TRBJ1-2; CDR3: CASSSKTGFLYGYTF; DNA: TGTGCCAGCAGTTCCAAGACGGGATTCCTCTATGGCTACACCTTC
V: TRBV28; size: NA; D: NA; J: TRBJ2-4; CDR3: CASSPPGTKNIQYF; DNA: TGTGCCAGCAGTCCACCCGGGACAAAAAACATTCAGTACTTC
V: TRBV4-1; size: NA; D: TRBD1; J: TRBJ2-3; CDR3: CASSHRGLRTDTQYF; DNA: TGCGCCAGCAGCCACAGGGGGCTGAGGACAGATACGCAGTATTTT
V: TRBV7-9; size: NA; D: NA; J: TRBJ1-1; CDR3: CASSSFRTDNTEAFF; DNA: TGTGCCAGCAGCTCCTTCAGGACAGATAACACTGAAGCTTTCTTT
V: TRBV6-5; size: NA; D: NA; J: TRBJ2-3; CDR3: CASSIGGDTQYF; DNA: TGTGCCAGCAGTATAGGAGGAGATACGCAGTATTTT
V: TRBV5-1; size: NA; D: TRBD1; J: TRBJ1-6; CDR3: CASSRDRGNSPLHF; DNA: TGCGCCAGCAGCCGGGACAGGGGGAATTCACCCCTCCACTTT
V: TRBV5-1; size: NA; D: NA; J: TRBJ2-1; CDR3: CASSSSGEQFF; DNA: TGCGCCAGCAGCTCCTCAGGTGAGCAGTTCTTC
V: TRBV15; size: NA; D: NA; J: TRBJ2-3; CDR3: CATSRDGWGVDTDTQYF; DNA: TGTGCCACCAGCAGAGATGGATGGGGGGTTGACACAGATACGCAGTATTTT
V: TRBV5-4; size: NA; D: NA; J: TRBJ2-5; CDR3: CASRADERAETQYF; DNA: TGTGCCAGCAGGGCGGACGAGAGGGCGGAGACCCAGTACTTC
V: TRBV11-2; size: NA; D: TRBD1; J: TRBJ2-7; CDR3: CASRETGVYHEQYF; DNA: TGTGCCAGCAGGGAGACAGGGGTCTACCACGAGCAGTACTTC
V: TRBV9; size: NA; D: TRBD1; J: TRBJ1-1; CDR3: CASSLGQENTEAFF; DNA: TGTGCCAGCAGCCTCGGACAGGAGAACACTGAAGCTTTCTTT
V: TRBV7-2; size: NA; D: TRBD1; J: TRBJ2-7; CDR3: CASSFTGGISYEQYF; DNA: TGTGCCAGCAGCTTTACAGGGGGCATCTCCTACGAGCAGTACTTC
V: TRBV11-2; size: NA; D: TRBD2; J: TRBJ2-1; CDR3: CASSRLAEPKNEQFF; DNA: TGTGCCAGCAGCCGACTAGCGGAACCGAAGAATGAGCAGTTCTTC
V: TRBV9; size: NA; D: NA; J: TRBJ1-3; CDR3: CASSVGLAAGNTIYF; DNA: TGTGCCAGCAGCGTCGGCCTCGCGGCGGGAAACACCATATATTTT
V: TRBV5-1; size: few; D: NA; J: TRBJ1-3; CDR3: CASSLASGPRFSGNTIYF; DNA: TGCGCCAGCAGCTTGGCGAGCGGGCCCAGGTTCTCTGGAAACACCATATATTTT
V: TRBV27; size: NA; D: NA; J: TRBJ2-5; CDR3: CASSNYRDETQYF; DNA: TGTGCCAGCAGCAACTACAGGGACGAGACCCAGTACTTC
V: TRBV6-6; size: few; D: TRBD1; J: TRBJ1-2; CDR3: CASRTGELGYTF; DNA: TGTGCCAGCAGAACAGGGGAGCTTGGCTACACCTTC
V: TRBV13; size: NA; D: NA; J: TRBJ2-1; CDR3: CASSDEEANNEQFF; DNA: TGTGCCAGCAGCGATGAGGAGGCAAACAATGAGCAGTTCTTC
V: TRBV28; size: NA; D: NA; J: TRBJ1-1; CDR3: CASSPLKDRTNTEAFF; DNA: TGTGCCAGCAGTCCCTTAAAAGACAGAACGAACACTGAAGCTTTCTTT
V: TRBV4-1; size: NA; D: TRBD2; J: TRBJ2-1; CDR3: CASSEVSGLAGVVNEQFF; DNA: TGCGCCAGCAGCGAAGTCTCCGGACTAGCGGGGGTAGTGAATGAGCAGTTCTTC
V: TRBV7-8; size: NA; D: NA; J: TRBJ2-7; CDR3: CASSLWRQSYEQYF; DNA: TGTGCCAGCAGCTTATGGAGACAGTCCTACGAGCAGTACTTC
V: TRBV29-1; size: NA; D: TRBD1; J: TRBJ1-5; CDR3: CSVTMGGTGHQPQHF; DNA: TGCAGCGTTACCATGGGGGGGACAGGGCATCAGCCCCAGCATTTT
V: TRBV6-6; size: NA; D: NA; J: TRBJ2-1; CDR3: CASSRSGTYNEQFF; DNA: TGTGCCAGCAGCCGTAGCGGAACGTACAATGAGCAGTTCTTC
V: TRBV28; size: few; D: NA; J: TRBJ2-1; CDR3: CATLGLRLGSYNEQFF; DNA: TGTGCCACCCTCGGGTTACGCTTGGGCTCCTACAATGAGCAGTTCTTC